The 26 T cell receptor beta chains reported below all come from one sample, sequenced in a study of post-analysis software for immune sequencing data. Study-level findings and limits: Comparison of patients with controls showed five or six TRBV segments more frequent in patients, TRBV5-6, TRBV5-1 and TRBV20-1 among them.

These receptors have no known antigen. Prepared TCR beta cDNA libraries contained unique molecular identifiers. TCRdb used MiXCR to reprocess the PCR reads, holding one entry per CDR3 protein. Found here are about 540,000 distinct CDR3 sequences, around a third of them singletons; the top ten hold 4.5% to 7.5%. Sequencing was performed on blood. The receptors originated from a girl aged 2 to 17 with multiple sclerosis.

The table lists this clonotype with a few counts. The CDR3 DNA is TGTGCCAGCAGTAGAACCGGGACCCAATACAATGAGCAGTTCTTC. This translates into CASSRTGTQYNEQFF. The chain carries TRBV7-9 and TRBJ2-1; perhaps D is TRBD1 or TRBD2 (5 bases each). Between the trimmed V and J ends, which lost 6 bases and 4 bases, there was a span of 16 bases. CDR1 and CDR2 from the germline V gene are SEHNR and FQNEAQ (reference sequence). The CDR3 length is 15 residues.

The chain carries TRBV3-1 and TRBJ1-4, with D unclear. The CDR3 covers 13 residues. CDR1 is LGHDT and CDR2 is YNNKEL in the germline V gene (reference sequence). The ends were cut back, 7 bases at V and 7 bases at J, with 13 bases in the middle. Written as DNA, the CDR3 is TGTGCCAGCAAAGAGGGATCTGGTGAAAAACTGTTTTTT. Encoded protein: CASKEGSGEKLFF.

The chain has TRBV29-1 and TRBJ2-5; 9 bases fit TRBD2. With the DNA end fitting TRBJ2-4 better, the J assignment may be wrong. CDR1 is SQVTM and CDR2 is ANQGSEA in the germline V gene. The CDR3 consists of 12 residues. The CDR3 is CSVLRGGDIQYF. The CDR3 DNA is TGCAGCGTCCTGCGGGGGGGCGACATTCAGTACTTC.

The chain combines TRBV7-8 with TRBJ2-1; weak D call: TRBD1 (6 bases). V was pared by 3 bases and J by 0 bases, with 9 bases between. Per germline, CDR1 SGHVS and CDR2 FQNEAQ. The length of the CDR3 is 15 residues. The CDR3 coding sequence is TGTGCCAGCAGCTTGGACAGTGGCTCCTACAATGAGCAGTTCTTC. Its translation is CASSLDSGSYNEQFF.

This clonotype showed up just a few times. CDR3 sequence reads: CASRSFVDFQETQYF. The CDR3 DNA follows: TGTGCCAGCCGCTCGTTTGTGGACTTCCAAGAGACCCAGTACTTC. The chain is built from TRBV27 and TRBJ2-5; possible D gene TRBD2, 5 bases. V lost 8 bases, J lost 1 base, and 17 bases lay in between. The CDR3 length is 15 residues. Germline V lookup: CDR1 MNHEY, CDR2 SMNVEV (reference sequence).

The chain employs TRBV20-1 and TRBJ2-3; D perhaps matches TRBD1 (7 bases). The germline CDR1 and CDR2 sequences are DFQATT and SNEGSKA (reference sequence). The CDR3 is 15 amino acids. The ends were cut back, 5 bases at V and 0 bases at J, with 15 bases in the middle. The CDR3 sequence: CSAGQTGTSTDTQYF. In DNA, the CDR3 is TGCAGTGCTGGGCAGACAGGGACTAGCACAGATACGCAGTATTTT.

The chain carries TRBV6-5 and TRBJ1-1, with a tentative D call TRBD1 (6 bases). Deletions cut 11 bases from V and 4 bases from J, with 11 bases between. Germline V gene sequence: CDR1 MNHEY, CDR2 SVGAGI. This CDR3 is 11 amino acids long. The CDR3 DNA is TGTGCCGCTAGCAGGGGCACTGAAGCTTTCTTT. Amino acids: CAASRGTEAFF.

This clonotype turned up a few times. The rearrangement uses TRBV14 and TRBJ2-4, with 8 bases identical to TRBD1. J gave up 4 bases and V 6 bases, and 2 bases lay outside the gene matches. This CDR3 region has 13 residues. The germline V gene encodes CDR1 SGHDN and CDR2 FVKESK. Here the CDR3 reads CASRRTGKNIQYF. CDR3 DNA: TGTGCCAGCAGACGGACAGGGAAAAACATTCAGTACTTC.

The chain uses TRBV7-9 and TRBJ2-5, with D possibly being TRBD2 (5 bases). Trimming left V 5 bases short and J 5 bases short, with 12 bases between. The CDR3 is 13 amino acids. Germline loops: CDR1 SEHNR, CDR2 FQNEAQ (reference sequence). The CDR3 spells CASSLSGFETQYF. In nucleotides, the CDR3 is TGTGCCAGCAGCCTAAGCGGATTCGAGACCCAGTACTTC.

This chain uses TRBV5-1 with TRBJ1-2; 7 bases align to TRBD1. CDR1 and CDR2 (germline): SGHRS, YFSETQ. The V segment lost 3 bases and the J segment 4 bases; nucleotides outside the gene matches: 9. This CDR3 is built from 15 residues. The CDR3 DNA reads TGCGCCAGCAGCTCCCACAGCAGGGGGGCCTATGGCTACACCTTC. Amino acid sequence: CASSSHSRGAYGYTF.

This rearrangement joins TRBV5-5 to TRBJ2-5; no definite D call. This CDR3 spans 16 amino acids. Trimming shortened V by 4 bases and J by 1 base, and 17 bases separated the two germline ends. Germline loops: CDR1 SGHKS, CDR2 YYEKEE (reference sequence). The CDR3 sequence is CASSPDPRPIQETQYF. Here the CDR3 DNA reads TGTGCCAGCAGCCCAGACCCTAGACCGATCCAAGAGACCCAGTACTTC.

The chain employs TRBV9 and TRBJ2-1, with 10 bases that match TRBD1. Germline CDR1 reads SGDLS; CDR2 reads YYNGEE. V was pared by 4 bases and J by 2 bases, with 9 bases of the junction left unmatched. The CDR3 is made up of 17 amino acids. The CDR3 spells CASSTGGQGMAYNEQFF. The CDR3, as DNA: TGTGCCAGCAGCACTGGGGGACAGGGGATGGCCTACAATGAGCAGTTCTTC.

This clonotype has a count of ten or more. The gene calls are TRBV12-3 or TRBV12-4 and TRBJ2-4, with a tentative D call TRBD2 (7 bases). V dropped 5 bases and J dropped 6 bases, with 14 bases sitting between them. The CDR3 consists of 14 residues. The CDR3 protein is CASSGGRGANIQYF. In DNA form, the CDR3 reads TGTGCCAGCAGTGGTGGTCGGGGGGCAAACATTCAGTACTTC.

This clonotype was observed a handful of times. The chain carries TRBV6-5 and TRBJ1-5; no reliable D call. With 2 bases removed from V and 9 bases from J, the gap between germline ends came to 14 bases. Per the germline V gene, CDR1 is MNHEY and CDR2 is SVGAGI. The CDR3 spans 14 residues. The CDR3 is CASSYEGSQMPQHF. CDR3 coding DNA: TGTGCCAGCAGTTACGAGGGCAGCCAAATGCCCCAGCATTTT.

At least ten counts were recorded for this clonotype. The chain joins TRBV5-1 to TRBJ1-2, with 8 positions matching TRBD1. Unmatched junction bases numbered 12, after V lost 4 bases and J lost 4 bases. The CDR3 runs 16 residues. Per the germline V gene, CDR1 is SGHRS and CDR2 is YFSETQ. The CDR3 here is CASSREDRAFSYGYTF. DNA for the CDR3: TGCGCCAGCAGCCGCGAGGACAGGGCGTTCAGCTATGGCTACACCTTC. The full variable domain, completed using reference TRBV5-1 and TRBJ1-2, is KAGVTQTPRYLIKTRGQQVTLSCSPISGHRSVSWYQQTPGQGLQFLFEYFSETQRNKGNFPGRFSGRQFSNSRSEMNVSTLELGDSALYLCASSREDRAFSYGYTFGSGTRLTVV.

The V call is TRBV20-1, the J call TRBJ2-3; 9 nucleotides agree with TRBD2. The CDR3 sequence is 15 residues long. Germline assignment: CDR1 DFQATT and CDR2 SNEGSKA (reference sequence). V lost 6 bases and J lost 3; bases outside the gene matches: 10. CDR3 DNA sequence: TGCAGTGCCCAGTACGGACTAGCGAGGACAGATACGCAGTATTTT. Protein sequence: CSAQYGLARTDTQYF.

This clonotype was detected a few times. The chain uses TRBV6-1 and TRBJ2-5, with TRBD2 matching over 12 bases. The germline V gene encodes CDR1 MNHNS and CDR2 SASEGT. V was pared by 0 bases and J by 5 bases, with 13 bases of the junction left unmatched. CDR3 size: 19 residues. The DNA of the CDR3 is TGTGCCAGCAGTGAAGCGTTCGGGGCTAGCGGGGGGGCCTTTGAGACCCAGTACTTC. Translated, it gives CASSEAFGASGGAFETQYF.

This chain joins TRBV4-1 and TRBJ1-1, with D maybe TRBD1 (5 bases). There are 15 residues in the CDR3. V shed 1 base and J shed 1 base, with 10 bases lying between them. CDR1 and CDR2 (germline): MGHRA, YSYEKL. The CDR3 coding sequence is TGCGCCAGCAGCCAAGTAGGGGCGAAGAACACTGAAGCTTTCTTT. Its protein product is CASSQVGAKNTEAFF.

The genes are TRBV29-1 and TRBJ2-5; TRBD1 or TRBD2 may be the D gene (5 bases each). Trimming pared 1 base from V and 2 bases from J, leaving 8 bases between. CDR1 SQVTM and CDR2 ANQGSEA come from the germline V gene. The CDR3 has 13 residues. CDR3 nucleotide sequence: TGCAGCGTTGAAGTGGGACGACAAGAGACCCAGTACTTC. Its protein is CSVEVGRQETQYF.

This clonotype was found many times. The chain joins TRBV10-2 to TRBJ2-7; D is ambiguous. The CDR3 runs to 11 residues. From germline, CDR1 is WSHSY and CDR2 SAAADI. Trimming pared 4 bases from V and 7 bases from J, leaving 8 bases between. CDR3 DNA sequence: TGCGCCAGCAGTGGGGCGAGGGAGCAGTACTTC. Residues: CASSGAREQYF.

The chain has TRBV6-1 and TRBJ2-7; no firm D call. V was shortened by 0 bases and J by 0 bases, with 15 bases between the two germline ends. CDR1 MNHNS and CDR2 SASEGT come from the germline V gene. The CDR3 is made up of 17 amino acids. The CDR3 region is CASSEALAGSFSYEQYF. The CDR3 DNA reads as TGTGCCAGCAGTGAAGCGCTTGCAGGTTCTTTCTCCTACGAGCAGTACTTC.

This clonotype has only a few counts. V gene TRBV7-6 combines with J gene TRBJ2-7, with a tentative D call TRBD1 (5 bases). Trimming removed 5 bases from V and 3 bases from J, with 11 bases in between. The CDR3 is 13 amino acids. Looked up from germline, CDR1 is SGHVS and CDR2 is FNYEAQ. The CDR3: CASSPDRLYEQYF. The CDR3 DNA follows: TGTGCCAGCAGCCCCGACAGACTCTACGAGCAGTACTTC.

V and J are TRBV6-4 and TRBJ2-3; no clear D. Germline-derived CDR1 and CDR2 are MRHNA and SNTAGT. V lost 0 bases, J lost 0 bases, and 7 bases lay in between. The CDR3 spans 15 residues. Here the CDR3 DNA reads TGTGCCAGCAGTGACTCACTGGCTAGCACAGATACGCAGTATTTT. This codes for CASSDSLASTDTQYF.

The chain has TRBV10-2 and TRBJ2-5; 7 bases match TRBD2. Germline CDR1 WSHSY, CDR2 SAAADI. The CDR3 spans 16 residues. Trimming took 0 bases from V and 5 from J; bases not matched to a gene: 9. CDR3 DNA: TGCGCCAGCAGTGAGTCAAGCGGGGTGACCGGGGAGACCCAGTACTTC. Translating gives CASSESSGVTGETQYF.

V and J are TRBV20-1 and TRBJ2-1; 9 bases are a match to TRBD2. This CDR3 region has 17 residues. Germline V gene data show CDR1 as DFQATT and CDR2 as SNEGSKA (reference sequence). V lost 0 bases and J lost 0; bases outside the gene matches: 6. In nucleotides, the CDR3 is TGCAGTGCTAGAGATACCCTAGCGGGGAGCTCCTACAATGAGCAGTTCTTC. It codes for CSARDTLAGSSYNEQFF.

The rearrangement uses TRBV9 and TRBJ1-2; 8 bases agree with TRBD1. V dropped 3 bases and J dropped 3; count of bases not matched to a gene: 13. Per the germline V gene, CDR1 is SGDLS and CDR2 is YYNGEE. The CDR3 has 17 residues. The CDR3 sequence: CASSATRSGQGDYGYTF. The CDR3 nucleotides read TGTGCCAGCAGCGCCACGAGGAGCGGACAGGGAGACTATGGCTACACCTTC.